Presented here are 15 T cell receptor beta chains from one specimen sequenced in a study of cytomegalovirus exposure and HLA in healthy donors. The protocol was immunoSEQ multiplex PCR, while the TCRdb copy is restricted to in-frame clones and leaves out a portion. Found here are approximately 88,000 clones, about 96% of them singletons; the top ten hold about 1.3%. Sequencing used PBMCs. The receptors derive from a woman aged 18 to 35 in good health and CMV-seronegative.

The chain carries TRBV27 and TRBJ1-1, with D maybe TRBD1 (5 bases). Deletions cut 7 bases from V and 5 bases from J, with 14 bases between. CDR3 length: 13 residues. CDR1 and CDR2 from the germline V gene are MNHEY and SMNVEV (reference sequence). CDR3 in amino acids: CASTPGGVTEAFF. The CDR3, as DNA: TGTGCCAGCACTCCCGGGGGAGTAACTGAAGCTTTCTTT.

The genes are TRBV30 and TRBJ1-5, with TRBD1 matching over 10 bases. V shed 2 bases, J shed 7 bases, and the junction held 5 bases outside the gene matches. This CDR3 comprises 14 residues. The germline CDR1 and CDR2 sequences are GTSNPN and SVGIG (reference sequence). CDR3 loop: CAWSTTGGRQPQHF. The CDR3 DNA sequence: TGTGCCTGGAGTACGACAGGGGGCCGACAGCCCCAGCATTTT.

The V call is TRBV5-1, the J call TRBJ2-1, with TRBD2 identical over 13 bases. Germline CDR1 and CDR2: SGHRS and YFSETQ. Unmatched junction bases numbered 7, after V lost 1 base and J lost 0 bases. CDR3 length equals 19 residues. CDR3 amino acids: CASSLTRTSGGSSYNEQFF. For the CDR3, the DNA is TGCGCCAGCAGCTTGACCCGGACTAGCGGGGGAAGCTCCTACAATGAGCAGTTCTTC.

The V call is TRBV30, the J call TRBJ1-1, with D uncertain. This CDR3 region has 14 residues. V was shortened by 5 bases and J by 3 bases, with 16 bases between the two germline ends. Germline CDR1 and CDR2: GTSNPN and SVGIG (reference sequence). The CDR3 spells CAWALARKYTEAFF. The DNA for the CDR3 is TGTGCCTGGGCCTTAGCTCGGAAGTACACTGAAGCTTTCTTT.

The chain uses TRBV6-6 and TRBJ2-1, with D tentatively TRBD2 (6 bases). The ends were cut back, 0 bases at V and 7 bases at J, with 16 bases in the middle. Germline CDR1 is MNHNY and CDR2 is SVGAGI (reference sequence). This CDR3 contains 16 residues. In DNA form, the CDR3 reads TGTGCCAGCAGTTACTCGGCGGGAAAAGGGAAAAATGAGCAGTTCTTC. Translation: CASSYSAGKGKNEQFF.

This clone is a singleton in its sample. The V gene is TRBV4-1, the J gene TRBJ2-1; 14 nucleotides match TRBD2. The CDR3 loop spans 17 amino acids. CDR1 is MGHRA and CDR2 is YSYEKL in the germline V gene. V trimming: 0 bases; J trimming: 7 bases; junction bases outside the gene matches: 5. The CDR3, as DNA: TGCGCCAGCAGCCAAGATGGGACTAGCGGGAGTAAAAATGAGCAGTTCTTC. Its translation: CASSQDGTSGSKNEQFF.

The chain recombines TRBV10-3 with TRBJ2-1; D unresolved. The CDR3 runs to 14 residues. Germline CDR1 is ENHRY and CDR2 is SYGVKD. The V end lost 2 bases, the J end lost 1 base, and 6 bases lay between the germline ends. In nucleotides, the CDR3 is TGTGCCATCAGTGAGCCCACTTCCTACAATGAGCAGTTCTTC. Protein product: CAISEPTSYNEQFF.

This clone has only a few counts. V and J are TRBV10-1 and TRBJ2-7, with 8 bases matching TRBD1. The germline CDR1 and CDR2 sequences are WNHNN and SYGVQD (reference sequence). The CDR3 contains 15 residues. With V trimmed by 5 bases and J by 0 bases, 6 bases remained unmatched. The CDR3 region is CASSKTGVSSYEQYF. CDR3 coding DNA: TGCGCCAGCAGTAAGACAGGGGTCAGCTCCTACGAGCAGTACTTC.

The chain links TRBV19 to TRBJ1-2, with TRBD1 as a possible D gene (5 bases). The germline V and J ends were trimmed by 3 bases and 3 bases, with 14 bases remaining between them. The CDR3 is 15 residues long. Germline values: CDR1 LNHDA, CDR2 SQIVND (reference sequence). The CDR3 DNA reads as TGTGCCAGTAGTATGGCCACAGGTACGGACTATGGCTACACCTTC. Its protein is CASSMATGTDYGYTF.

V is TRBV7-2 and J is TRBJ2-7, with 8 bases that match TRBD2. In germline, CDR1 is SGHTA, CDR2 FQGNSA. The CDR3 is 17 amino acids. The trim removed 1 base at V and 5 bases at J, leaving 13 bases unmatched. The CDR3 protein is CASSLVGIAGTLDEQYF. As DNA, the CDR3 is TGTGCCAGCAGCTTAGTCGGGATAGCGGGAACCCTGGACGAGCAGTACTTC.

The chain joins TRBV30 to TRBJ2-7, with unresolved D. The CDR3 sequence is 13 residues long. Germline assignment: CDR1 GTSNPN and CDR2 SVGIG (reference sequence). Deletions cut 3 bases from V and 3 bases from J, with 12 bases between. CDR3 in amino acids: CAWRRGQNYEQYF. The DNA of the CDR3 is TGTGCCTGGAGACGCGGCCAGAACTACGAGCAGTACTTC.

The V gene is TRBV6-5, the J gene TRBJ1-1, with TRBD1 as a possible D gene (5 bases). CDR3 size: 15 residues. Germline CDR1 and CDR2: MNHEY and SVGAGI. V lost 1 base to trimming and J lost 3 bases, with 12 bases between them. The CDR3 region has the DNA TGTGCCAGCAGTTACTTCGGGCAGGGCGACACTGAAGCTTTCTTT. Translating it yields CASSYFGQGDTEAFF.

V gene TRBV30 combines with J gene TRBJ1-5; 10 bases align to TRBD1. With 0 bases clipped from V and 2 bases from J, the junction kept 4 bases outside the gene matches. This CDR3 is built from 16 residues. Germline assignment: CDR1 GTSNPN and CDR2 SVGIG (reference sequence). CDR3 nucleotide sequence: TGTGCCTGGAGTGTACTTGGGACAGGGGGCAATCAGCCCCAGCATTTT. Protein product: CAWSVLGTGGNQPQHF.

The V and J genes are TRBV5-1 and TRBJ2-7; 10 bases are a match to TRBD1. V trimming: 4 bases; J trimming: 4 bases; junction bases outside the gene matches: 8. Germline V gene data show CDR1 as SGHRS and CDR2 as YFSETQ. There are 15 residues in the CDR3. The CDR3 DNA follows: TGCGCCAGCAGCGCAGGGACAGGGGCGTTTTACGAGCAGTACTTC. It encodes CASSAGTGAFYEQYF.

This chain uses TRBV5-1 with TRBJ1-2, with TRBD1 identical over 10 bases. Losses at the gene ends were 3 bases for V and 8 bases for J; bases not matched to a gene: 4. CDR3 length: 13 residues. Germline V CDR1 and CDR2: SGHRS, YFSETQ. The CDR3 coding sequence is TGCGCCAGCAGCTCCGGGACAGGGGTCGGCTACACCTTC. Protein product: CASSSGTGVGYTF.